One sample yielded the 30 T cell receptor beta chains listed below, sequenced in a study of OX40 agonist ivuxolimab in advanced cancers. Sequencing used immunoSEQ multiplex PCR; TCRdb keeps in-frame clones, though not all of them. The sample carries about 47,000 clones, around nine tenths recorded once. Material: CD4+ or CD8+ T cells sorted from blood, obtained in a trial of the OX40 agonist ivuxolimab. The receptor set was obtained from an adult with an advanced solid tumor such as melanoma, head and neck, liver or kidney cancer.

The gene calls are TRBV10-3 and TRBJ1-5, with 9 bases fitting TRBD1. Germline-derived CDR1 and CDR2 are ENHRY and SYGVKD. J lost 6 bases, V lost 3 bases, and 3 bases had no gene match. This CDR3 spans 14 amino acids. The DNA of the CDR3 is TGTGCCATCAGTGAAGGACAGGGGATTCAGCCCCAGCATTTT. This gives the protein CAISEGQGIQPQHF.

This clone showed up just once. J is TRBJ2-4 and V is TRBV18; the D gene could be TRBD1 or TRBD2 (5 bases each). The CDR3 has 19 amino acids. Germline CDR1 KGHSH, CDR2 LQKENI. Trimming cost V 4 bases and J 0 bases, with 22 bases left between them. The CDR3 reads CASSHSSGPISLAKNIQYF. CDR3 sequence (DNA): TGTGCCAGCTCACATTCTTCGGGACCCATATCCCTAGCCAAAAACATTCAGTACTTC.

This clone occurred once. The chain combines TRBV12-1 with TRBJ1-1. TRBV12-1 represents a pseudogene. The CDR3 covers 15 residues. CDR3 sequence (DNA): TGTGCCAGCAGCTCCCCCGGCCAGCCGTGCACTGAAGCTTTCTTT. Its protein product is CASSSPGQPCTEAFF.

V gene TRBV7-2 combines with J gene TRBJ1-1; TRBD1 might be the D (6 bases). The CDR3 covers 16 residues. The V and J ends lost 5 bases and 5 bases respectively, with 21 bases between them. Germline CDR1 is SGHTA and CDR2 is FQGNSA. The CDR3 coding sequence is TGTGCCAGCAGCCTGGACTTCAGGGGAAAAGGGACTGAAGCTTTCTTT. This gives the protein CASSLDFRGKGTEAFF.

The chain is built from TRBV30 and TRBJ2-7; a weak D match, TRBD1 (5 bases). This CDR3 spans 11 amino acids. Trimming cost V 0 bases and J 9 bases, with 9 bases left between them. In germline, CDR1 is GTSNPN, CDR2 SVGIG (reference sequence). The DNA for the CDR3 is TGTGCCTGGAGTGTATTAGGGGCGCAGTACTTC. It translates to CAWSVLGAQYF.

The rearrangement uses TRBV6-5 and TRBJ2-7; no firm D call. Per germline, CDR1 MNHEY and CDR2 SVGAGI. This CDR3 has 12 amino acids. Trimming removed 2 bases at V and 5 bases at J, with 7 bases between. CDR3 bases: TGTGCCAGCAGTTACGAGAGCGACGAGCAGTACTTC. This encodes CASSYESDEQYF.

The rearrangement links TRBV6-6 to TRBJ2-5, with 7 positions matching TRBD1. Trimming cost V 2 bases and J 4 bases; bases outside gene matches: 7. The V gene's germline CDR1 is MNHNY and CDR2 SVGAGI (reference sequence). The CDR3 spans 15 residues. In nucleotides, the CDR3 is TGTGCCAGCAGTTACCGGGTTGGGACAGCAGAGACCCAGTACTTC. Translating it yields CASSYRVGTAETQYF.

The chain employs TRBV6-5 and TRBJ2-7, with TRBD2 matching over 7 bases. V dropped 0 bases and J dropped 3; count of bases not matched to a gene: 5. CDR3 length: 15 residues. Germline CDR1 is MNHEY and CDR2 is SVGAGI. The CDR3, as DNA: TGTGCCAGCAGTTACTCGGGGAGGGGTGGCTACGAGCAGTACTTC. Translating gives CASSYSGRGGYEQYF.

The rearrangement links TRBV5-6 to TRBJ1-4; unclear D gene. The CDR3 spans 13 residues. V dropped 0 bases and J dropped 4 bases, with 4 bases sitting between them. Germline V gene data show CDR1 as SGHDT and CDR2 as YYEEEE. CDR3 residues: CASSLGFNEKLFF. As DNA, the CDR3 is TGTGCCAGCAGCTTGGGGTTTAATGAAAAACTGTTTTTT.

The CDR3 nucleotides read TGTGCCTGGAGGGGACAGGCTAACTATGGCTACACCTTC. Translating it yields CAWRGQANYGYTF. The rearrangement uses TRBV30 and TRBJ1-2; 8 bases map to TRBD1. CDR1 and CDR2 from the germline V gene are GTSNPN and SVGIG (reference sequence). V trimming: 3 bases; J trimming: 0 bases; junction bases outside the gene matches: 0. The CDR3 is 13 residues long.

The chain carries TRBV5-1 and TRBJ2-1; TRBD1 matches at 7 bases. CDR1 is SGHRS, CDR2 YFSETQ, per germline. J was trimmed by 5 bases and V by 2 bases; bases with no gene match: 10. The CDR3 extends over 16 amino acids. CDR3 DNA sequence: TGCGCCAGCAGCTTCTCCGGGACAGCCACTGACAATGAGCAGTTCTTC. Its protein product is CASSFSGTATDNEQFF. The variable domain in full, with the rest retrieved from reference TRBV5-1 and TRBJ2-1, is KAGVTQTPRYLIKTRGQQVTLSCSPISGHRSVSWYQQTPGQGLQFLFEYFSETQRNKGNFPGRFSGRQFSNSRSEMNVSTLELGDSALYLCASSFSGTATDNEQFFGPGTRLTVL.

The chain joins TRBV10-2 to TRBJ2-2; D ambiguous. CDR1 and CDR2 (germline): WSHSY, SAAADI. Trimming pared 4 bases from V and 4 bases from J, leaving 7 bases between. This CDR3 contains 13 residues. The CDR3 bases are TGCGCCAGCAGTGGGTCCCCCACCGGGGAGCTGTTTTTT. Protein sequence: CASSGSPTGELFF.

The chain combines TRBV5-1 with TRBJ2-1, with D tentatively TRBD2 (6 bases). Germline V gene data show CDR1 as SGHRS and CDR2 as YFSETQ. CDR3 length equals 14 residues. V was clipped by 5 bases and J by 8 bases, with 17 bases between them. The CDR3 loop reads CASSFTEGRYEQFF. CDR3 nucleotides: TGCGCCAGCAGTTTTACGGAGGGGAGGTATGAGCAGTTCTTC.

This clone was detected a few times. This chain connects TRBV15 to TRBJ1-2, with D maybe TRBD1 (6 bases). CDR1 is LNHNV, CDR2 YYDKDF, per germline (reference sequence). The CDR3 is 16 residues long. The ends were cut back, 0 bases at V and 2 bases at J, with 13 bases in the middle. The CDR3 DNA follows: TGTGCCACCAGCAGAGATAAGGGGACAACAAACTATGGCTACACCTTC. It specifies CATSRDKGTTNYGYTF.

This clone turned up a few times. The V and J genes are TRBV28 and TRBJ2-7; 7 bases fit TRBD1. The germline V gene encodes CDR1 MDHEN and CDR2 SYDVKM. The CDR3 loop spans 16 amino acids. V shed 5 bases and J 2 bases; nucleotides not matched to a gene: 12. CDR3 bases: TGTGCCAGCAGTACTTTTATTGGGACAGTTACCTACGAGCAGTACTTC. Amino acids: CASSTFIGTVTYEQYF.

V usage is TRBV5-1 and J usage is TRBJ2-7; a possible D gene is TRBD2 (10 bases). Germline CDR1 reads SGHRS; CDR2 reads YFSETQ. This CDR3 contains 20 residues. The germline V and J ends were trimmed by 2 bases and 4 bases, with 31 bases remaining between them. The CDR3 protein is CASSFSGDRVRTSGLYEQYF. The CDR3 DNA sequence: TGCGCCAGCAGCTTTAGTGGGGACAGGGTGAGGACTAGCGGCTTATACGAGCAGTACTTC.

This chain joins TRBV2 and TRBJ2-7; TRBD2 aligns across 9 bases. The V and J ends lost 11 bases and 3 bases, in that order; junction bases with no gene match: 14. Germline V gene sequence: CDR1 SNHLY, CDR2 FYNNEI. There are 15 residues in the CDR3. For the CDR3, the DNA is TGTGCCTCCCAGTCCGCGACTAGCGGAAACTACGAGCAGTACTTC. Translation: CASQSATSGNYEQYF. Full variable domain (remainder filled in from reference TRBV2 and TRBJ2-7): EPEVTQTPSHQVTQMGQEVILRCVPISNHLYFYWYRQILGQKVEFLVSFYNNEISEKSEIFDDQFSVERPDGSNFTLKIRSTKLEDSAMYFCASQSATSGNYEQYFGPGTRLTVT.

The rearrangement joins TRBV18 to TRBJ2-1; D unresolved. The CDR3 consists of 15 residues. CDR1 is KGHSH, CDR2 LQKENI, per germline. Trimming pared 1 base from V and 4 bases from J, leaving 11 bases between. Here the CDR3 reads CASSPQTSGYNEQFF. DNA for the CDR3: TGTGCCAGCTCACCACAAACCAGTGGGTACAATGAGCAGTTCTTC.

The rearrangement uses TRBV7-9 and TRBJ1-6; TRBD1 matches at 7 bases. V lost 5 bases, J lost 8 bases, and 9 bases stayed unmatched. CDR3 length equals 15 residues. The V gene's germline CDR1 is SEHNR and CDR2 FQNEAQ (reference sequence). CDR3 protein: CASSPKQGVDSPLHF. The CDR3 bases are TGTGCCAGCAGCCCTAAGCAGGGGGTGGATTCACCCCTCCACTTT.

The rearrangement uses TRBV28 and TRBJ2-7; the match to TRBD1 covers 7 bases. CDR1 is MDHEN and CDR2 is SYDVKM in the germline V gene. The CDR3 consists of 14 residues. Trimming at V came to 2 bases and at J to 4 bases, leaving 5 bases not matched to a gene. The CDR3 is CASSLPDRLYEQYF. The DNA of the CDR3 is TGTGCCAGCAGTTTACCGGACAGGCTATACGAGCAGTACTTC.

This clone was seen a single time. The V call is TRBV16, the J call TRBJ2-4; TRBD1 matches at 9 bases. V lost 1 base to trimming and J lost 5 bases; unmatched junction nucleotides: 6. Germline CDR1 KGHSY, CDR2 FQNENV. The CDR3 runs to 16 residues. CDR3: CASSQYWRTGENIQYF. DNA for the CDR3: TGTGCCAGCAGCCAATACTGGAGGACAGGGGAAAACATTCAGTACTTC.

This chain joins TRBV21-1 and TRBJ1-1. TRBV21-1 is tagged as a pseudogene. CDR3 length: 16 amino acids. CDR3 nucleotides: TGTGCCAGCATCCTGGGGGTAGGGGCGAGGAACACTGAAGCTTTCTTT. The encoded protein is CASILGVGARNTEAFF.

The sample holds one count of this clone. The chain employs TRBV18 and TRBJ2-3; the D call may be TRBD1 or TRBD2 (5 bases each). Between the trimmed V and J ends, which lost 8 bases and 2 bases, there was a span of 17 bases. Germline values: CDR1 KGHSH, CDR2 LQKENI. The CDR3 totals 15 residues. The CDR3 loop reads CASTWEPGSTDTQYF. The CDR3, as DNA: TGTGCCAGCACTTGGGAGCCAGGGTCCACAGATACGCAGTATTTT.

The rearrangement links TRBV18 to TRBJ2-2; D is perhaps TRBD1 (6 bases). The germline V gene encodes CDR1 KGHSH and CDR2 LQKENI. V dropped 4 bases and J dropped 4 bases, with 19 bases sitting between them. CDR3 length equals 17 residues. The CDR3 loop reads CASSQRQVQGSTGELFF. In nucleotides, the CDR3 is TGTGCCAGCTCACAGCGACAGGTCCAGGGTAGCACCGGGGAGCTGTTTTTT.

The genes are TRBV18 and TRBJ1-2, with 7 bases lining up with TRBD1. This CDR3 contains 17 residues. Germline lookup yields CDR1 KGHSH and CDR2 LQKENI. V trimming: 0 bases; J trimming: 8 bases; junction bases outside the gene matches: 15. CDR3 coding DNA: TGTGCCAGCTCACCACCGAACCCCGGGACAGCCCCCTTCGGCTACACCTTC. Protein sequence: CASSPPNPGTAPFGYTF.

The rearrangement links TRBV7-8 to TRBJ2-1, with a possible D match to TRBD1 (6 bases). Germline CDR1 SGHVS, CDR2 FQNEAQ. The CDR3 totals 15 residues. V was pared by 7 bases and J by 1 base, with 14 bases between. The CDR3 region has the DNA TGTGCCAGCACCCGAGAAGGGGGTTCCTACAATGAGCAGTTCTTC. Its translation: CASTREGGSYNEQFF.

The chain has TRBV19 and TRBJ1-1; weak D call: TRBD1 (5 bases). V was shortened by 7 bases and J by 0 bases, with 12 bases between the two germline ends. The CDR3 runs to 14 residues. Germline assignment: CDR1 LNHDA and CDR2 SQIVND (reference sequence). CDR3: CASTQGPLNTEAFF. The CDR3 coding sequence is TGTGCCAGTACCCAGGGCCCGTTGAACACTGAAGCTTTCTTT.

This clone showed up just once. This chain connects TRBV6-5 to TRBJ1-5, with D unresolved. Germline CDR1 and CDR2: MNHEY and SVGAGI. This CDR3 has 14 amino acids. V was cut by 0 bases and J by 7 bases, with 10 bases left in between. The CDR3 DNA is TGTGCCAGCAGTTACTCGGAAAGGGCCCAGCCCCAGCATTTT. Translated: CASSYSERAQPQHF.

The chain employs TRBV10-2 and TRBJ2-7; D is ambiguous. CDR3 length equals 11 residues. V lost 11 bases and J 0 bases, leaving 8 bases between the germline ends. CDR1 and CDR2 from the germline V gene are WSHSY and SAAADI. The CDR3 nucleotides read TGCGCCTCTGAGAGCTCCTACGAGCAGTACTTC. Translation: CASESSYEQYF.

The rearrangement uses TRBV6-1 and TRBJ2-7; 9 nucleotides align to TRBD2. Germline values: CDR1 MNHNS, CDR2 SASEGT. This CDR3 region has 16 residues. Trimming at V came to 3 bases and at J to 3 bases, leaving 9 bases not matched to a gene. In DNA, the CDR3 is TGTGCCAGCAGTGATCCCCTCCTAGCGGGGAACTACGAGCAGTACTTC. It translates to CASSDPLLAGNYEQYF.